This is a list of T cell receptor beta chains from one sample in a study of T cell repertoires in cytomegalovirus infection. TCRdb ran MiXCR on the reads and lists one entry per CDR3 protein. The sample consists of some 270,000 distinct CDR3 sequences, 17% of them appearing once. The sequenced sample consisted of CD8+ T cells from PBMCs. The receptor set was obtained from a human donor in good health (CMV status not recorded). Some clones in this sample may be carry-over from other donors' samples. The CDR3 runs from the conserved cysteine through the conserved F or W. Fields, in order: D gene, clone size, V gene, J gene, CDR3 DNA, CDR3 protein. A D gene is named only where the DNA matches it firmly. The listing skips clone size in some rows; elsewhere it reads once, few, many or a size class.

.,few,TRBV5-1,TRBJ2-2,TGCGCCAGCAGCGGGGGGGCCGACACCGGGGAGCTGTTTTTT,CASSGGADTGELFF
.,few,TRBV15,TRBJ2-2,TGTGCCACCAGCTCCAGGGAACACACCGGGGAGCTGTTTTTT,CATSSREHTGELFF
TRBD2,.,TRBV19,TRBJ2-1,TGTGCCAGTAGTTCAGCGGGGGGGCTTCAGCATGAGCAGTTCTTC,CASSSAGGLQHEQFF
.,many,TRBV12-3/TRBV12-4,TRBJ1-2,TGTGCCAGCAGTTTAAGGATCAATGGCTACACCTTC,CASSLRINGYTF
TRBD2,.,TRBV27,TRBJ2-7,TGTGCCAGCAGTTTATTTGGGGGGGATCCCTACGAGCAGTACTTC,CASSLFGGDPYEQYF
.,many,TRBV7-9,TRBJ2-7,TGTGCCAGCAGCGCGAGGACGGACGAGCAGTACTTC,CASSARTDEQYF
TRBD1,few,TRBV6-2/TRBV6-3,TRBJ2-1,TGTGCCAGCAGTTTGGACAGGTTTGGGAATGAGCAGTTCTTC,CASSLDRFGNEQFF
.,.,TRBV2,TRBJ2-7,TGTGCCAGCAGTCAAGACGCTGGCTACGAGCAGTACTTC,CASSQDAGYEQYF
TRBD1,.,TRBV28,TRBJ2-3,TGTGCCAGCAGAACAAATACGGGACAGTTCACAGATACGCAGTATTTT,CASRTNTGQFTDTQYF
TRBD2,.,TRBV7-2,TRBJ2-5,TGTGCCAGCAGCCCCCGGTTCGCACTAGCGAGGCGAGAGACCCAGTACTTC,CASSPRFALARRETQYF
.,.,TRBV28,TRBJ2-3,TGTGCCAGCAGCCTCATCGCGGATACGCAGTATTTT,CASSLIADTQYF
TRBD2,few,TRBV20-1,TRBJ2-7,TGCAGTGCCGGAGAACTAGCGGGGGGGCCCTACGAGCAGTACTTC,CSAGELAGGPYEQYF
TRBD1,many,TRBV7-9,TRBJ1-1,TGTGCCAGCAGCCAATGGGACAGGGGAGGAATGAACACTGAAGCTTTCTTT,CASSQWDRGGMNTEAFF
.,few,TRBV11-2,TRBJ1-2,TGTGCCAGCAGCGCCGTGAGGGGGGGAAGCTTCTATGGCTACACCTTC,CASSAVRGGSFYGYTF
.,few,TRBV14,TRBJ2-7,TGTGCCAGCAGCCAAGTAGCGTTCGGGAACGAGCAGTACTTC,CASSQVAFGNEQYF
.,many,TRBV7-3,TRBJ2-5,TGTGCCAGCAGCGTAAAGGGCACTGGGGAGACCCAGTACTTC,CASSVKGTGETQYF
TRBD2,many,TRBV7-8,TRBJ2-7,TGTGCCAGCACCACCCCCGGGACTAGCGGATACGAGCAGTACTTC,CASTTPGTSGYEQYF
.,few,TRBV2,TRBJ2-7,TGTGCCAGCAGCCCGGGGATGAACTCCTACGAGCAGTACTTC,CASSPGMNSYEQYF
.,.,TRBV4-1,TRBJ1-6,TGCGCCAGCGGGCCGGGACTCTCTAATTCACCCCTCCACTTT,CASGPGLSNSPLHF
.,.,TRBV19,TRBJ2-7,TGTGCCAGTAGTATTGGGCTCCCAATCGCAGGGAGGCACGAGCAGTACTTC,CASSIGLPIAGRHEQYF
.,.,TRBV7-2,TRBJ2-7,TGTGCCAGTAGCTTTGGGTTCTGGGATAGCTCCTACGAGCAGTACTTC,CASSFGFWDSSYEQYF
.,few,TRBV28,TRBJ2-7,TGTGCCAGCAGTTTTAAAGGGAATCCCTACGAGCAGTACTTC,CASSFKGNPYEQYF
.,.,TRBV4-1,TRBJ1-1,TGCGCCAGCAGCCAAGGGAATTTCATGAACACTGAAGCTTTCTTT,CASSQGNFMNTEAFF
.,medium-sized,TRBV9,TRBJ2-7,TGTGCCAGCAGCGTAGAAAAGGACGAGCAGTACTTC,CASSVEKDEQYF
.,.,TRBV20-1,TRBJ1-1,TGCAGTGCTAGAAACAGGGAGGATAACACTGAAGCTTTCTTT,CSARNREDNTEAFF
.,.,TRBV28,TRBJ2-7,TGTGCCAGCAGCACAGGACAGTTGAGCTCCTACGAGCAGTACTTC,CASSTGQLSSYEQYF
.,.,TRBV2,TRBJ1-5,TGTGCCAGCAGGGAGACAGGACTTCAGCCCCAGCATTTT,CASRETGLQPQHF
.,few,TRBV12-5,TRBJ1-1,TGTGCTAGTGGTTTGGGGGCTACTGAAGCTTTCTTT,CASGLGATEAFF
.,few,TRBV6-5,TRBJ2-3,TGTGCCAGCAGTTATGGGGATTCAGATACGCAGTATTTT,CASSYGDSDTQYF
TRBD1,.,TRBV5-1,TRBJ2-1,TGCGCCAGCAGCCCAGGGGGCTCTGATGAGCAGTTCTTC,CASSPGGSDEQFF
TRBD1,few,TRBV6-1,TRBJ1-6,TGTGCCAGCAGTTATCAGGGACAGGCCCTCTCACCCCTCCACTTT,CASSYQGQALSPLHF
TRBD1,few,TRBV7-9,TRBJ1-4,TGTGCCAGCAGCTTAGGGGACAGCGGTAATGAAAAACTGTTTTTT,CASSLGDSGNEKLFF
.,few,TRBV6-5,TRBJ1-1,TGTGCCAGCAGTTACACGACAGTGAACACTGAAGCTTTCTTT,CASSYTTVNTEAFF
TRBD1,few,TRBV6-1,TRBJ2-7,TGTGCCAGCAGTCTCCGACAGGGGCCGGCTACCTACGAGCAGTACTTC,CASSLRQGPATYEQYF
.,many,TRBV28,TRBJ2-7,TGTGCCAGCAGTTTCTCTCGGCAGGGGTCGTTCGAGCAGTACTTC,CASSFSRQGSFEQYF